The 10 T cell receptor beta chains reported below all come from one sample, sequenced in a study of T cell clonality in common variable immunodeficiency. Only in-frame clones appear in the TCRdb table, and some are missing; sequencing was by immunoSEQ multiplex PCR. This repertoire holds more than 30,000 clones, and none appear only once. The sample consisted of peripheral blood mononuclear cells. The receptors were sampled from a person aged 18 to 75 in good health.

Remarks on this clone: The read stops 3 residues short of the end of the CDR3; the missing end is completed from the germline J gene. The chain recombines TRBV19 with TRBJ1-2; 10 bases match TRBD1. This CDR3 region has 14 residues. The germline V gene has CDR1 LNHDA and CDR2 SQIVND (reference sequence). The CDR3 sequence: CASNNGQGEVGYTF. The DNA read from the CDR3 is TGTGCCAGTAATAACGGACAGGGGGAGGTAGGC.

The table lists this clone with many counts. The CDR3 end lies 3 residues beyond the end of the read and is filled in from the germline J gene. The V call is TRBV6-1, the J call TRBJ2-7, with 7 positions matching TRBD1. This CDR3 has 18 residues. Germline V CDR1 and CDR2: MNHNS, SASEGT. Unmatched junction bases numbered 11, after V lost 0 bases and J lost 0 bases. The CDR3 loop is CASSEAHVTGILSYEQYF. The DNA read from the CDR3 is TGTGCCAGCAGTGAAGCGCATGTGACAGGGATTCTCTCCTACGAG.

This clone was counted at least ten times. The CDR3 end falls 3 residues outside the read, so it is completed with the germline J gene. Other DNA variants within this sample encode the same CDR3. The rearrangement uses TRBV6-2 or TRBV6-3 and TRBJ2-3, with a possible D match to TRBD2 (6 bases). V lost 7 bases, J lost 7 bases, and 9 bases lay in between. The CDR3 contains 11 residues. CDR1 is MNHEY, CDR2 SVGEGT, per germline. The CDR3 loop reads CASKEGYTQYF. The sequenced part of the CDR3 DNA is TGTGCCAGCAAGGAGGGGTATACG.

This clone was seen repeatedly, ten times or more. CDR3 DNA (partial): TGTGCCAGCTCACCGACCGGGACTAACGGGGCAGATACG. Its translation is CASSPTGTNGADT. The whole CDR3 protein reads CASSPTGTNGADTQYF. The chain employs TRBV18 and TRBJ2-3, with 7 bases identical to TRBD2. Coverage ceases 3 residues before the CDR3 finishes, and the germline J gene fills in the end. J gave up 4 bases and V 3 bases, and 10 bases lay outside the gene matches. CDR1 is KGHSH and CDR2 is LQKENI in the germline V gene. This CDR3 is built from 16 residues.

This clone has at least ten counts. The chain's CDR3 is CAVTGTANSPLHF. The sequenced CDR3 bases are TGTGCCGTAACCGGGACAGCAAATTCACCC. V and J are TRBV30 and TRBJ1-6; 7 nucleotides agree with TRBD1. Sequencing ends 3 residues short of the CDR3 end; the germline J gene provides the rest. Unmatched junction bases numbered 8, after V lost 8 bases and J lost 7 bases. The CDR3 covers 13 residues. Looked up from germline, CDR1 is GTSNPN and CDR2 is SVGIG (reference sequence).

This clone is termed medium-sized (0.01 to 0.1%). Read coverage stops 3 residues before the CDR3 terminus; the germline J gene supplies the remainder. The chain couples TRBV6-4 to TRBJ2-3; 12 positions match TRBD1. Germline lookup yields CDR1 MRHNA and CDR2 SNTAGT. V dropped 2 bases and J dropped 3; count of bases not matched to a gene: 3. This CDR3 has 16 residues. The sequenced part of the CDR3 DNA is TGTGCCAGCAGTGACGGGACAGGGGGCGCGACAGATACG. Protein product: CASSDGTGGATDT. The complete CDR3 reads CASSDGTGGATDTQYF.

Ten or more counts support this clone. The DNA ends 3 residues before the CDR3 does, and the rest of the CDR3 is filled in from the germline J gene. The rearrangement joins TRBV5-6 to TRBJ1-5; 9 bases map to TRBD1. Trimming cost V 4 bases and J 4 bases; bases outside gene matches: 3. The germline V gene encodes CDR1 SGHDT and CDR2 YYEEEE. This CDR3 has 14 amino acids. The DNA read from the CDR3 is TGTGCCAGCAGCCTCGGGACAGGGAATCAGCCC. Protein: CASSLGTGNQP. Given in full, the CDR3 is CASSLGTGNQPQHF. Together with reference TRBV5-6 and TRBJ1-5, the CDR3 gives the full variable domain: DAGVTQSPTHLIKTRGQQVTLRCSPKSGHDTVSWYQQALGQGPQFIFQYYEEEERQRGNFPDRFSGHQFPNYSSELNVNALLLGDSALYLCASSLGTGNQPQHFGDGTRLSIL.

In its sample, this clone is medium-sized. Read data end 3 residues before the CDR3 end; the end is taken from the germline J gene. V usage is TRBV20-1 and J usage is TRBJ2-3; D might be TRBD2 (5 bases). Germline V gene lookup returns CDR1 DFQATT and CDR2 SNEGSKA (reference sequence). The CDR3 is 13 amino acids. The covered CDR3 bases are TGCAGCGCCCCGGGGAGAGGCACAGATACG. This gives the protein CSAPGRGTDT. The CDR3 reads in full as CSAPGRGTDTQYF.

This clone was seen ten or more times. The CDR3 goes on 3 residues after the read ends, and that part is filled in from the germline J gene. The chain recombines TRBV5-1 with TRBJ1-2; D perhaps matches TRBD1 (5 bases). This CDR3 comprises 16 residues. Trimming removed 4 bases from V and 4 bases from J, with 20 bases in between. In germline, CDR1 is SGHRS, CDR2 YFSETQ. The CDR3 DNA, read in part, is TGCGCCAGCAGCCCGATTGAGGCCCTGGGGCTCTATGGC. This translates into CASSPIEALGLYG. The entire CDR3 is CASSPIEALGLYGYTF.

This clone was observed a handful of times. The CDR3 goes on 3 residues after the read ends, and that part is filled in from the germline J gene. The chain links TRBV10-2 to TRBJ1-2; no reliable D call. Trimming cost V 2 bases and J 5 bases, with 9 bases left between them. There are 13 residues in the CDR3. Germline lookup yields CDR1 WSHSY and CDR2 SAAADI. The part of the CDR3 DNA that was read is TGCGCCAGCAGTGAGACAGATTATTATGGC. Translating it yields CASSETDYYG. The full CDR3 protein is CASSETDYYGYTF.